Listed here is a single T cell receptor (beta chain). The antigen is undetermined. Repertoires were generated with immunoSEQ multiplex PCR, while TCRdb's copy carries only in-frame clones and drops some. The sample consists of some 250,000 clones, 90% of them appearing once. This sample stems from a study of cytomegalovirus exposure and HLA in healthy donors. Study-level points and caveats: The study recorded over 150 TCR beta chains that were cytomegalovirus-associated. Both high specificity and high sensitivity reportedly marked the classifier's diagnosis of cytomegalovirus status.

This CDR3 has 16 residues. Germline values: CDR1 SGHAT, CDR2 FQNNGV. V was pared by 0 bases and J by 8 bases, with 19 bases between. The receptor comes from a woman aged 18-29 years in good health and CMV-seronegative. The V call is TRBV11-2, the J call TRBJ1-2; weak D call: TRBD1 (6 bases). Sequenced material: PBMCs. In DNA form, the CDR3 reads TGTGCCAGCAGCTTAGATCTCGTGGGGGCAGGATGGGGCTACACCTTC. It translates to CASSLDLVGAGWGYTF.